The sample holds many counts of the clone carrying this TCR beta chain. Antigen unknown. TCRdb analysed the 5' RACE reads with MiXCR anew, one entry per CDR3 protein. Here the sample spans 95,000 to 100,000 distinct CDR3 sequences, approximately 9.9% being singletons. The data belong to a study of early T cells in non-severe SARS-CoV-2 infection. Broader study findings: CD4 and private specificities were missed by VDJdb matching, which favored anti-spike CD8 responses.

Deletions cut 3 bases from V and 4 bases from J, with 10 bases between. CDR1 is SGHRS and CDR2 is YFSETQ in the germline V gene. This CDR3 contains 13 residues. This clonotype was obtained from an adult who was a healthcare worker with PCR-confirmed SARS-CoV-2 infection or an uninfected control (not recorded which). The chain joins TRBV5-1 to TRBJ1-2; D call uncertain. Sequencing used whole blood. The CDR3 DNA is TGCGCCAGCAGCTGGGATACGACCTATGGCTACACCTTC. Translated: CASSWDTTYGYTF.